Given below is one T cell receptor (beta chain) in context. The specificity of this receptor is unknown. The sample holds no much larger clone one base away, and base qualities are not on file. High-throughput TCR beta sequencing profiled peripheral blood CD8+ and CD4+ T cells from healthy donors, Susac syndrome patients and multiple sclerosis patients. The multiple sclerosis controls were treatment-naive patients who had stable or active relapsing-remitting disease and met the revised McDonald criteria. CD8+ TEMRA cells were enriched by FACS, while bulk CD8+ and CD4+ T cells were purified by magnetic negative isolation. Blood was collected in EDTA tubes and processed within 24 hours, with PBMCs isolated through density gradient centrifugation. PBMCs intended for TCR sequencing were cryopreserved in liquid nitrogen and were subsequently thawed in a 37 degrees C water bath. A purity of at least 90% was achieved for sorted or isolated CD4+, CD8+ and CD8+ TEMRA cells.

These data come from a study of CD8 T cells in Susac syndrome (dated by TCRdb to the late 2010s). Broadly, across the study: The study used repertoire sequencing to test whether antigen drove CD8+ T cell activation and differentiation in Susac syndrome. On the study overall, not on this receptor specifically: The number of individuals in the TCR sequencing and HLA analysis was recognized as being relatively small.

RNA was extracted using the RNeasy kit, and roughly 0.45 to 1 microgram was reverse transcribed with random hexamers. TCR beta CDR3 regions were amplified with the immunoSEQ multiplex PCR assay covering 54 Vbeta and 13 Jbeta segments. PCR amplification bias was corrected by using a synthetic template baseline for primer optimization and computational correction. Processing in the source paper ran as follows. Reads were annotated to V, D and J genes according to IMGT and were analyzed with immunoSEQ Analyzer, with only productive sequences retained. To calculate clonality, Shannon entropy was normalized by log2 of the number of productive unique sequences and then subtracted from one. Public and private clones were assessed among the 100 most prevalent clones of each patient and control. A clone was defined as Susac-specific if it was absent from the healthy and MS cohorts, from some 1,100 published viral clones and from other ImmuneACCESS disease sequences. The public reads were run again by TCRdb, first through fastp at Q25 and then through MiXCR, and only productive beta chains were kept. Rows with a matching CDR3 protein are joined into one entry that keeps the most common DNA and genes. Clone size and V and J calls follow TCRdb, not the original study. Across this sample there are roughly 120,000 distinct CDR3 sequences, with 90% to 95% seen only once. Roughly 0.094% of the sample rests with the top ten.

From cysteine to phenylalanine, the CDR3 is 13 amino acids long. Only the CDR3 portion is preserved as DNA: 39 bases, with reading frame beginning at the first base. V sheds 2 bases and J sheds 6 bases, leaving 8 bases between their ends. CDR1 and CDR2 are drawn from the germline V gene: SGHTS, YDEGEE. Here the chain combines TRBV5-8 and TRBJ2-2; no D gene is confidently identified. The material sequenced was CD4+ T cells from PBMCs. This receptor was identified in a human donor with multiple sclerosis. In nucleotide form, the sequence is TGTGCCAGCAGCTTAGTGGCCCCCGGGGAGCTGTTTTTT. The resulting protein is CASSLVAPGELFF. Here the CDR3 is joined to the reference TRBV5-8 and TRBJ2-2 genes, and the full variable domain is: EAGVTQSPTHLIKTRGQQATLRCSPISGHTSVYWYQQALGLGLQFLLWYDEGEERNRGNFPPRFSGRQFPNYSSELNVNALELEDSALYLCASSLVAPGELFFGEGSRLTVL.